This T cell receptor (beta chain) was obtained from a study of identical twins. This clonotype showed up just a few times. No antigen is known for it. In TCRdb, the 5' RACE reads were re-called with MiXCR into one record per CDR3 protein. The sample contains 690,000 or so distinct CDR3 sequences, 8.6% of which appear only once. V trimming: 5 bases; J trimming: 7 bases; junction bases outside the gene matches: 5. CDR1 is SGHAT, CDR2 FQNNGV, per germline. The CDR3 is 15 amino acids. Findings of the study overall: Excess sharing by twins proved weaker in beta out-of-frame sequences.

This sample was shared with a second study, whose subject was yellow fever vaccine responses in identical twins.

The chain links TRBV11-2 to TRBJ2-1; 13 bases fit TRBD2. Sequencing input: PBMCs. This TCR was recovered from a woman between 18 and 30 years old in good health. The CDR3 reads CASSTRTSGSNEQFF. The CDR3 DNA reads TGTGCCAGCAGCACCCGGACTAGCGGGAGTAATGAGCAGTTCTTC. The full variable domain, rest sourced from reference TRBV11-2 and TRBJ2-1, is EAGVAQSPRYKIIEKRQSVAFWCNPISGHATLYWYQQILGQGPKLLIQFQNNGVVDDSQLPKDRFSAERLKGVDSTLKIQPAKLEDSAVYLCASSTRTSGSNEQFFGPGTRLTVL.